The 12 T cell receptor beta chains below come from one sample, sequenced in a study of early T cells in non-severe SARS-CoV-2 infection. Each CDR3 protein is one row after TCRdb ran MiXCR on the 5' RACE reads. The sample has around 93,000 distinct CDR3 sequences, 12% seen once; the top ten hold around 4.3%. Sequencing used whole blood, obtained at baseline. All receptors derive from an adult who was a healthcare worker with PCR-confirmed SARS-CoV-2 infection or an uninfected control (not recorded which).

This clonotype was seen only a few times. This rearrangement joins TRBV5-6 to TRBJ1-6; 7 positions agree with TRBD1. Germline CDR1 and CDR2: SGHDT and YYEEEE. The V and J ends lost 4 bases and 3 bases, in that order; junction bases with no gene match: 10. This CDR3 contains 17 residues. CDR3 protein: CASSRLGNRGYNSPLHF. The CDR3 DNA follows: TGTGCCAGCAGCCGCTTAGGCAACAGGGGCTATAATTCACCCCTCCACTTT.

V and J are TRBV11-1 and TRBJ2-1; D possibly corresponds to TRBD2 (5 bases). The CDR3 spans 17 residues. CDR1 is SGHAT and CDR2 is FQDESV in the germline V gene (reference sequence). The V end was cut by 4 bases, the J end by 8 bases, with 24 bases between. The CDR3 is CASSSRQPDSPTDEQFF. The DNA of the CDR3 is TGTGCCAGCAGCTCGAGGCAACCGGACTCCCCGACGGATGAGCAGTTCTTC.

This clonotype was observed a handful of times. The chain is built from TRBV19 and TRBJ2-6; D is ambiguous. In germline, CDR1 is LNHDA, CDR2 SQIVND (reference sequence). V was cut by 11 bases and J by 4 bases, with 6 bases left in between. This CDR3 contains 11 residues. The CDR3 is CASTGANVLTF. DNA for the CDR3: TGTGCCTCCACGGGGGCCAACGTCCTGACTTTC.

The gene calls are TRBV14 and TRBJ2-1, with 7 bases identical to TRBD2. J gave up 5 bases and V 1 base, and 11 bases lay outside the gene matches. CDR3 length: 17 amino acids. The germline V gene encodes CDR1 SGHDN and CDR2 FVKESK. The CDR3 reads CASSQGGKRGFHNEQFF. CDR3 DNA sequence: TGTGCCAGCAGCCAAGGGGGAAAGCGGGGTTTCCACAATGAGCAGTTCTTC.

This clonotype was observed a few times. The CDR3 is CASSISATNTGELFF. The CDR3 DNA reads TGTGCCAGTAGTATAAGTGCCACGAACACCGGGGAGCTGTTTTTT. The V call is TRBV19, the J call TRBJ2-2, with D hard to call. The V end was cut by 2 bases, the J end by 0 bases, with 7 bases between. The CDR3 contains 15 residues. CDR1 and CDR2 from the germline V gene are LNHDA and SQIVND (reference sequence).

This clonotype has only a few counts. CDR3 in DNA: TGCAGTGCTAGAGAGACCGGGACATTCTACGAGCAGTACTTC. It codes for CSARETGTFYEQYF. This sequence joins TRBV20-1 and TRBJ2-7; D might be TRBD1 (6 bases). Germline assignment: CDR1 DFQATT and CDR2 SNEGSKA (reference sequence). The CDR3 spans 14 residues. The V gene lost 0 bases and the J gene lost 3 bases, with 12 bases spanning the gap.

In its sample, this clonotype was seen many times. The chain carries TRBV7-8 and TRBJ2-7, with 7 bases lining up with TRBD1. CDR1 SGHVS and CDR2 FQNEAQ come from the germline V gene. The CDR3 is 11 amino acids. V dropped 5 bases and J dropped 5; count of bases not matched to a gene: 0. Here the CDR3 DNA reads TGTGCCAGCAGCGACAGGGACGAGCAGTACTTC. Protein: CASSDRDEQYF.

This clonotype occurred a few times. J is TRBJ2-2 and V is TRBV7-9; TRBD1 agrees at 8 bases. The junction had 5 bases not matched to a gene; V was cut back by 5 bases and J by 0 bases. The CDR3 extends over 16 amino acids. CDR1 is SEHNR, CDR2 FQNEAQ, per germline (reference sequence). This CDR3 is CASSPGQGPNTGELFF. The CDR3 DNA sequence: TGTGCCAGCAGCCCCGGACAGGGTCCGAACACCGGGGAGCTGTTTTTT.

Only a few counts were recorded for this clonotype. This chain links TRBV27 with TRBJ2-7; 7 bases match TRBD1. V lost 3 bases to trimming and J lost 6 bases; unmatched junction nucleotides: 2. The germline CDR1 and CDR2 sequences are MNHEY and SMNVEV (reference sequence). The length of the CDR3 is 12 residues. The chain's CDR3 is CASSFAGGEQYF. CDR3 nucleotides: TGTGCCAGCAGTTTCGCAGGGGGCGAGCAGTACTTC.

The V call is TRBV9, the J call TRBJ2-1; D not resolved. This CDR3 spans 15 amino acids. Per the germline V gene, CDR1 is SGDLS and CDR2 is YYNGEE. The V end was cut by 0 bases, the J end by 0 bases, with 7 bases between. The CDR3 nucleotides read TGTGCCAGCAGCGTAGAACCCAGCTCCTACAATGAGCAGTTCTTC. Translating gives CASSVEPSSYNEQFF.

The chain employs TRBV12-5 and TRBJ2-7, with D perhaps matching TRBD2 (6 bases). There are 15 residues in the CDR3. V was pared by 1 base and J by 2 bases, with 12 bases between. CDR1 and CDR2 from the germline V gene are LGHNT and FRNRAP. The CDR3 here is CASGLAGALPYEQYF. CDR3 sequence (DNA): TGTGCTAGTGGTTTGGCGGGAGCTTTACCCTACGAGCAGTACTTC.

This clonotype was observed a handful of times. The gene calls are TRBV3-1 and TRBJ2-1; 9 positions agree with TRBD2. The germline V gene has CDR1 LGHDT and CDR2 YNNKEL (reference sequence). The trim removed 4 bases at V and 13 bases at J, leaving 14 bases unmatched. This CDR3 has 15 amino acids. The CDR3 nucleotides read TGTGCCAGCAGCCCCCCGCCTAGCGGGAACCAGAGCCAGTTCTTC. Translated: CASSPPPSGNQSQFF.